This TCR beta chain was identified in a study of T cells in Graves' hyperthyroidism and ophthalmopathy. V was trimmed by 5 bases and J by 2 bases, leaving 16 bases between them. CDR1 is MDHEN and CDR2 is SYDVKM in the germline V gene. This CDR3 spans 15 amino acids. The sample holds many counts of this clonotype. The TCR beta CDR3 regions underwent amplification using RNA transcripts as the source. TCR CDR3 underwent first-round RT-PCR with the HTBI primer set. TCRdb ran MiXCR on the multiplex PCR reads and lists one entry per CDR3 protein. The table has 660,000 or so distinct CDR3 sequences, around 21% seen once. Extraction of PBMCs used more than 8.5 ml of fresh peripheral blood.

The chain is built from TRBV28 and TRBJ2-7; D not certain. The clonotype originates from a man aged 25-40 years with Graves' ophthalmopathy. The specimen sequenced was blood. CDR3 DNA sequence: TGTGCCAGCAGTCGTGAGGTGCAGGACCCCTACGAGCAGTACTTC. Protein sequence: CASSREVQDPYEQYF.